The 32 T cell receptor beta chains below were found in one sample sequenced in a study of T-cell reconstitution after alpha-beta-depleted transplantation in children. Molecular barcoding with unique molecular identifiers was used for the TCRbeta library. TCRdb reanalysed the PCR reads using MiXCR and keeps one entry per CDR3 protein. The sample has fewer than 450,000 distinct CDR3 sequences, 15% to 20% seen once. Sequencing used PBMCs, mostly from graft donor cells, obtained 360 days after TCRalphabeta/CD19-depleted stem cell transplant. Source of these receptors: a male patient between 2 and 10 years old who had a stem cell transplant for acute lymphoblastic leukemia, so the T cells may come from the graft donor.

This chain connects TRBV15 to TRBJ2-6; 11 bases map to TRBD2. Germline V CDR1 and CDR2: LNHNV, YYDKDF (reference sequence). Unmatched junction bases numbered 8, after V lost 4 bases and J lost 0 bases. CDR3 length: 19 amino acids. CDR3 protein: CATSKPPGTSGSGANVLTF. DNA of the CDR3: TGTGCCACCAGCAAGCCGCCCGGGACTAGCGGCTCTGGGGCCAACGTCCTGACTTTC. The full variable domain, its missing parts supplied by reference TRBV15 and TRBJ2-6, is DAMVIQNPRYQVTQFGKPVTLSCSQTLNHNVMYWYQQKSSQAPKLLFHYYDKDFNNEADTPDNFQSRRPNTSFCFLDIRSPGLGDTAMYLCATSKPPGTSGSGANVLTFGAGSRLTVL.

In the case of this clonotype: A read error may be the cause here, since a much bigger clone is one base away. In DNA, the CDR3 is TGTGCCACCAGTGATTTCAAGGTCGTCACCGGGGAGCCGTTTTTT. It codes for CATSDFKVVTGEPFF. The chain joins TRBV24-1 to TRBJ2-2, with D perhaps TRBD2 (5 bases). This CDR3 comprises 15 residues. Per the germline V gene, CDR1 is KGHDR and CDR2 is SFDVKD.

The CDR3 bases are TGTGCCAGCAGCTCCTTCAGGGGCCACATTCAGTACTTC. It yields the protein CASSSFRGHIQYF. V usage is TRBV7-2 and J usage is TRBJ2-4; tentative D call: TRBD1 (6 bases). Germline V gene lookup returns CDR1 SGHTA and CDR2 FQGNSA. V was cut by 4 bases and J by 8 bases, with 12 bases left in between. This CDR3 is 13 amino acids long.

This rearrangement joins TRBV30 to TRBJ2-1; D is unresolved. V lost 5 bases and J lost 2, with 10 bases in between. Germline CDR1 GTSNPN, CDR2 SVGIG (reference sequence). The CDR3 sequence is 13 residues long. The CDR3 protein is CAWRRVTYNEQFF. DNA for the CDR3: TGTGCCTGGCGCCGGGTAACCTACAATGAGCAGTTCTTC.

V and J are TRBV29-1 and TRBJ1-1; D may be TRBD1 (6 bases). The germline V and J ends were trimmed by 6 bases and 4 bases, with 18 bases remaining between them. Germline CDR1 SQVTM, CDR2 ANQGSEA. The CDR3 has 14 residues. DNA for the CDR3: TGCAGCGTAGAGGGACATTCGGGAAGCACTGAAGCTTTCTTT. This codes for CSVEGHSGSTEAFF.

The V gene is TRBV20-1, the J gene TRBJ2-3; D not resolved. With 5 bases removed from V and 6 bases from J, the gap between germline ends came to 12 bases. Looked up from germline, CDR1 is DFQATT and CDR2 is SNEGSKA (reference sequence). CDR3 size: 12 residues. CDR3 nucleotide sequence: TGCAGTGCTGGCGCAGACGGGGATACGCAGTATTTT. Translated, it gives CSAGADGDTQYF.

The rearrangement uses TRBV29-1 and TRBJ2-1; possibly TRBD1 for D (5 bases). Germline CDR1 is SQVTM and CDR2 is ANQGSEA. The CDR3 contains 10 residues. Trimming pared 7 bases from V and 7 bases from J, leaving 8 bases between. This CDR3 is CSARQNEQFF. As DNA, the CDR3 is TGCAGCGCCCGACAGAATGAGCAGTTCTTC.

The chain links TRBV6-5 to TRBJ2-1, with D possibly TRBD1 on 5 matching bases. The germline gives CDR1 MNHEY, CDR2 SVGAGI. Trimming left V 2 bases short and J 1 base short, with 18 bases between. The CDR3 spans 18 residues. This chain's CDR3 is CASSYEPVRKGSYNEQFF. DNA for the CDR3: TGTGCCAGCAGTTACGAGCCCGTCCGGAAGGGGTCCTACAATGAGCAGTTCTTC.

V gene TRBV28 combines with J gene TRBJ2-2; 7 bases match TRBD2. CDR1 is MDHEN and CDR2 is SYDVKM in the germline V gene. This CDR3 spans 14 amino acids. V trimming: 8 bases; J trimming: 6 bases; junction bases outside the gene matches: 9. CDR3 DNA: TGTGCCAGCCTTCGCGGGACTATCTCCGGGGAGCTGTTTTTT. Its protein is CASLRGTISGELFF.

The V call is TRBV11-1, the J call TRBJ2-1; TRBD2 aligns across 10 bases. CDR1 and CDR2 (germline): SGHAT, FQDESV (reference sequence). V gave up 5 bases and J gave up 4 bases; unmatched junction bases: 8. The CDR3 extends over 16 amino acids. The CDR3 DNA follows: TGTGCCAGCAGCACAGGACTAGCGGCCTCTTACAATGAGCAGTTCTTC. This sequence encodes CASSTGLAASYNEQFF.

This clonotype was detected only a few times. The V and J genes are TRBV6-1 and TRBJ2-3; 14 bases align to TRBD2. The CDR3 has 17 residues. Per germline, CDR1 MNHNS and CDR2 SASEGT. The ends lost 8 bases at V and 1 base at J; junction bases unmatched: 8. This CDR3 is CASSSTSGRAGTDTQYF. The CDR3 bases are TGTGCCAGCTCCTCGACTAGCGGGAGGGCCGGCACAGATACGCAGTATTTT.

This clonotype has only a few counts. The rearrangement uses TRBV11-2 and TRBJ2-1, with unresolved D. The CDR3 sequence is 15 residues long. Germline CDR1 and CDR2: SGHAT and FQNNGV. The V end was cut by 3 bases, the J end by 4 bases, with 13 bases between. For the CDR3, the DNA is TGTGCCAGCAGCTTCCTTGAGGTAGCTTACAATGAGCAGTTCTTC. Translating it yields CASSFLEVAYNEQFF.

This chain uses TRBV2 with TRBJ2-5; 8 nucleotides agree with TRBD1. V lost 3 bases to trimming and J lost 5 bases; unmatched junction nucleotides: 2. The CDR3 spans 13 residues. Germline lookup yields CDR1 SNHLY and CDR2 FYNNEI. CDR3 loop: CASSDRGPETQYF. The DNA for the CDR3 is TGTGCCAGCAGTGACAGGGGGCCGGAGACCCAGTACTTC.

The chain links TRBV4-2 to TRBJ2-1; D possibly corresponds to TRBD2 (5 bases). CDR3 size: 19 residues. V was shortened by 4 bases and J by 3 bases, with 25 bases between the two germline ends. Germline CDR1 and CDR2: LGHNA and YNFKEQ. DNA of the CDR3: TGTGCCAGCAGCCCCGGGGATAGCGTCATAACCCCGGACTACAATGAGCAGTTCTTC. It translates to CASSPGDSVITPDYNEQFF.

In this sample, this clonotype turned up a few times. The V and J genes are TRBV7-9 and TRBJ2-5; weak D call: TRBD1 (6 bases). Germline V lookup: CDR1 SEHNR, CDR2 FQNEAQ (reference sequence). This CDR3 comprises 15 residues. The ends were cut back, 3 bases at V and 4 bases at J, with 15 bases in the middle. The DNA for the CDR3 is TGTGCCAGCAGCTTGGGGTTGACAGGTAGAGAGACCCAGTACTTC. It encodes CASSLGLTGRETQYF.

The rearrangement joins TRBV7-8 to TRBJ1-3, with 7 bases identical to TRBD1. This CDR3 spans 16 amino acids. CDR1 and CDR2 from the germline V gene are SGHVS and FQNEAQ. The ends lost 1 base at V and 1 base at J; junction bases unmatched: 4. This CDR3 reads CASSLGAGGSGNTIYF. The CDR3 bases are TGTGCCAGCAGCTTAGGAGCAGGGGGTTCTGGAAACACCATATATTTT.

The V call is TRBV7-2, the J call TRBJ2-3; D is unclear. This CDR3 is 13 amino acids long. Germline CDR1 SGHTA, CDR2 FQGNSA. The V and J ends lost 0 bases and 8 bases respectively, with 9 bases between them. CDR3 in amino acids: CASSLASQITQYF. CDR3 bases: TGTGCCAGCAGCTTAGCTTCCCAGATTACGCAGTATTTT.

This clonotype was found a few times. The V gene is TRBV7-6, the J gene TRBJ2-1; unclear D gene. Germline V CDR1 and CDR2: SGHVS, FNYEAQ. The CDR3 covers 14 residues. The V gene lost 5 bases and the J gene lost 1 base, with 9 bases spanning the gap. The CDR3 DNA reads as TGTGCCAGCAGCACTCAACAGTCCTACAATGAGCAGTTCTTC. Translated: CASSTQQSYNEQFF.

This clonotype showed up just a few times. The chain couples TRBV12-3 or TRBV12-4 to TRBJ2-5, with D perhaps being TRBD1 or TRBD2 (5 bases each). The V gene lost 3 bases and the J gene lost 6 bases, with 11 bases spanning the gap. This CDR3 is built from 13 residues. Written as DNA, the CDR3 is TGTGCCAGCAGTTTTCAGGGAGCAAAGACCCAGTACTTC. This encodes CASSFQGAKTQYF.

In its sample, this clonotype was seen a few times. This chain connects TRBV4-1 to TRBJ2-7; 11 bases map to TRBD2. Germline V gene lookup returns CDR1 MGHRA and CDR2 YSYEKL. The trim removed 0 bases at V and 2 bases at J, leaving 15 bases unmatched. CDR3 size: 20 residues. The CDR3 sequence: CASSQEGRDSGTSGAYEQYF. The CDR3 DNA sequence: TGCGCCAGCAGCCAAGAGGGTAGGGACTCCGGGACTAGCGGAGCCTACGAGCAGTACTTC.

This clonotype was observed a handful of times. This chain joins TRBV4-2 and TRBJ2-1; 10 bases match TRBD2. V shed 0 bases and J 4 bases; nucleotides not matched to a gene: 6. The CDR3 covers 17 residues. Germline V gene sequence: CDR1 LGHNA, CDR2 YNFKEQ. The CDR3 DNA sequence: TGTGCCAGCAGCCAAGAGCGGGCGACTAGCGGGTACAATGAGCAGTTCTTC. Translation gives CASSQERATSGYNEQFF.

This chain joins TRBV4-3 and TRBJ2-1; 13 nucleotides align to TRBD2. J was trimmed by 1 base and V by 3 bases; bases with no gene match: 3. In germline, CDR1 is LGHNA, CDR2 YSLEER. The CDR3 loop spans 17 amino acids. The CDR3 here is CASSQRLAGGSYNEQFF. CDR3 bases: TGCGCCAGCAGCCAGAGACTAGCGGGGGGATCCTACAATGAGCAGTTCTTC.

This clonotype came up a few times. The chain recombines TRBV9 with TRBJ2-7, with 9 bases aligning to TRBD1. CDR3 length: 14 amino acids. Germline V gene lookup returns CDR1 SGDLS and CDR2 YYNGEE. Unmatched junction bases numbered 8, after V lost 4 bases and J lost 6 bases. CDR3 sequence: CASSPRQGVGEQYF. CDR3 nucleotides: TGTGCCAGCAGCCCCCGACAGGGGGTAGGCGAGCAGTACTTC.

V usage is TRBV4-1 and J usage is TRBJ2-7, with 10 bases fitting TRBD1. Germline V lookup: CDR1 MGHRA, CDR2 YSYEKL. The CDR3 is 15 amino acids. Losses at the gene ends were 3 bases for V and 1 base for J; bases not matched to a gene: 3. CDR3 nucleotide sequence: TGCGCCAGCAGCCATCGGACAGGGGGATCCTACGAGCAGTACTTC. It is translated as CASSHRTGGSYEQYF.

The V gene is TRBV5-6, the J gene TRBJ2-3; D is uncertain. In germline, CDR1 is SGHDT, CDR2 YYEEEE. This CDR3 is built from 16 residues. V lost 2 bases and J lost 2, with 15 bases in between. The CDR3 here is CASSFPDHRITDTQYF. The CDR3 region has the DNA TGTGCCAGCAGCTTTCCGGACCACCGTATCACAGATACGCAGTATTTT.

This clonotype appeared a few times. This chain uses TRBV12-3 or TRBV12-4 with TRBJ1-3; D possibly corresponds to TRBD1 (5 bases). The V end was cut by 8 bases, the J end by 2 bases, with 16 bases between. CDR3 length: 15 residues. The CDR3, as DNA: TGTGCCAGCGGCTCGGGGGGGACGACTGGAAACACCATATATTTT. Amino acid sequence: CASGSGGTTGNTIYF.

Ten or more counts support this clonotype. The chain has TRBV6-2 or TRBV6-3 and TRBJ2-1, with 12 bases matching TRBD2. V lost 1 base to trimming and J lost 4 bases; unmatched junction nucleotides: 5. The length of the CDR3 is 17 residues. Germline CDR1 MNHEY, CDR2 SVGEGT. CDR3 sequence: CASSYFMTSGSYNEQFF. DNA for the CDR3: TGTGCCAGCAGTTACTTTATGACTAGCGGGAGTTACAATGAGCAGTTCTTC.

This clonotype was seen many times. The chain employs TRBV29-1 and TRBJ1-1; weak D call: TRBD1 (5 bases). CDR1 and CDR2 (germline): SQVTM, ANQGSEA. Trimming stripped 1 base from V and 4 bases from J, with 10 bases between. CDR3 length equals 13 residues. The CDR3 bases are TGCAGCGTTGAAGGGGATGGGGGCACTGAAGCTTTCTTT. The encoded protein is CSVEGDGGTEAFF.

This clonotype has just a few counts. This rearrangement joins TRBV5-1 to TRBJ2-5; the D is unclear. Trimming left V 0 bases short and J 7 bases short, with 16 bases between. The CDR3 totals 15 residues. CDR1 and CDR2 (germline): SGHRS, YFSETQ. Here the CDR3 DNA reads TGCGCCAGCAGCTTGGATTTACCCTCCAAGGGGACCCAGTACTTC. Translating it yields CASSLDLPSKGTQYF. Together with reference TRBV5-1 and TRBJ2-5, the CDR3 gives the full variable domain: KAGVTQTPRYLIKTRGQQVTLSCSPISGHRSVSWYQQTPGQGLQFLFEYFSETQRNKGNFPGRFSGRQFSNSRSEMNVSTLELGDSALYLCASSLDLPSKGTQYFGPGTRLLVL.

The chain employs TRBV10-3 and TRBJ2-1, with 11 bases lining up with TRBD1. Losses at the gene ends were 10 bases for V and 5 bases for J; bases not matched to a gene: 7. The CDR3 spans 14 residues. Germline V gene sequence: CDR1 ENHRY, CDR2 SYGVKD. CDR3: CATGQGAWDNEQFF. Written as DNA, the CDR3 is TGTGCCACCGGACAGGGGGCGTGGGACAATGAGCAGTTCTTC.

Only a few counts were recorded for this clonotype. This sequence joins TRBV29-1 and TRBJ2-7, with D tentatively TRBD2 (7 bases). The CDR3 spans 14 residues. V dropped 4 bases and J dropped 3 bases, with 16 bases sitting between them. Germline CDR1 is SQVTM and CDR2 is ANQGSEA. The CDR3 loop is CSVGGAGRIYEQYF. The CDR3 DNA sequence: TGCAGCGTTGGGGGGGCCGGGAGGATCTACGAGCAGTACTTC.

The V and J genes are TRBV19 and TRBJ2-3, with D possibly matching TRBD1 (5 bases). Trimming pared 3 bases from V and 6 bases from J, leaving 16 bases between. CDR1 is LNHDA, CDR2 SQIVND, per germline (reference sequence). CDR3 size: 15 residues. This CDR3 is CASSIINGAGDTQYF. The CDR3 DNA reads TGTGCCAGTAGTATTATCAATGGGGCTGGGGATACGCAGTATTTT.